This T cell receptor beta chain was sequenced in a study of CD8 T cells in ankylosing spondylitis. Study-level results: A motif of fewer than ten highly homologous TCR beta variants was seen as apparently characteristic of ankylosing spondylitis blood.

On this clonotype itself: The target antigen is unknown.

Germline V gene lookup returns CDR1 GTSNPN and CDR2 SVGIG (reference sequence). The CDR3 totals 14 residues. V was shortened by 5 bases and J by 0 bases, with 11 bases between the two germline ends. Generation of TCR beta libraries employed quantitative 5'-RACE incorporating molecular barcodes. TCRdb redid the calling of the 5' RACE reads with MiXCR, one entry per CDR3 protein. The sample includes about 360,000 distinct CDR3 sequences, approximately 20% of them seen just once. Sequencing input: blood, either unsorted or a sorted T cell fraction (not recorded which). This sequence joins TRBV30 and TRBJ2-1; D is ambiguous. The source of this sequence is a male donor with ankylosing spondylitis or in good health (not recorded which). The DNA of the CDR3 is TGTGCCTGGTTCACCATCAGCTCCTACAATGAGCAGTTCTTC. Translated: CAWFTISSYNEQFF. Full variable domain (missing parts from reference TRBV30 and TRBJ2-1): SQTIHQWPATLVQPVGSPLSLECTVEGTSNPNLYWYRQAAGRGLQLLFYSVGIGQISSEVPQNLSASRPQDRQFILSSKKLLLSDSGFYLCAWFTISSYNEQFFGPGTRLTVL.